These 4 T cell receptor beta chains were all obtained from the same sample, sequenced in a study of T-cell reconstitution after alpha-beta-depleted transplantation in children. For TCRbeta, the library was prepared with unique molecular identifiers. TCRdb fed the PCR reads into MiXCR, producing one record per CDR3 protein. The sample lists hundreds of thousands of distinct CDR3 sequences; 12% were seen once. Material: PBMCs from the stem cell graft donor, obtained from the stem cell graft. The receptors derive from a human donor who donated a stem cell graft to a child with acute lymphoblastic leukemia.

This clonotype was counted a few times. The junction differs from germline at one of its ends, possibly a read error. This sequence joins TRBV5-1 and TRBJ2-6, with D tentatively TRBD1 or TRBD2 (5 bases each). From germline, CDR1 is SGHRS and CDR2 YFSETQ. The CDR3 covers 15 residues. As DNA, the CDR3 is TGCGCCAGCAGCCCCCCGGGGATAGGGGCCAACGGCCTGACTTTC. Protein: CASSPPGIGANGLTF. Combining the CDR3 with reference TRBV5-1 and TRBJ2-6 gives the whole variable domain KAGVTQTPRYLIKTRGQQVTLSCSPISGHRSVSWYQQTPGQGLQFLFEYFSETQRNKGNFPGRFSGRQFSNSRSEMNVSTLELGDSALYLCASSPPGIGANGLTFGAGSRLTVL.

The table lists this clonotype with many counts. The genes are TRBV7-2 and TRBJ2-1; possibly TRBD1 for D (7 bases). Trimming took off 4 bases at V and 2 bases at J, with 15 bases between the two ends. This CDR3 has 16 residues. The germline CDR1 and CDR2 sequences are SGHTA and FQGNSA. The chain's CDR3 is CASSSQGGQTYNEQFF. In DNA form, the CDR3 reads TGTGCCAGCAGCTCTCAGGGGGGTCAGACCTACAATGAGCAGTTCTTC.

In its sample, this clonotype was seen many times. This rearrangement joins TRBV14 to TRBJ2-5; no firm D call. Germline CDR1 SGHDN, CDR2 FVKESK. The length of the CDR3 is 16 residues. V lost 4 bases and J lost 2, with 17 bases in between. As DNA, the CDR3 is TGTGCCAGCAGCCTGATCTCTACAGCGACTCAAGAGACCCAGTACTTC. Encoded protein: CASSLISTATQETQYF.

This sequence joins TRBV6-5 and TRBJ1-1; 7 nucleotides match TRBD1. The length of the CDR3 is 15 residues. V lost 1 base, J lost 10 bases, and 12 bases stayed unmatched. Per the germline V gene, CDR1 is MNHEY and CDR2 is SVGAGI. The CDR3 spells CASSYWNRGHKGAFF. In DNA, the CDR3 is TGTGCCAGCAGTTACTGGAACAGGGGACACAAGGGAGCTTTCTTT.